These 18 T cell receptor beta chains were all obtained from the same sample, sequenced in a study of T cell repertoires in cytomegalovirus infection. Each CDR3 protein gets one entry after TCRdb re-called the reads with MiXCR. The data hold about 770,000 distinct CDR3 sequences, with just under 30% observed a single time. These receptors are not linked to any known antigen. Sequenced here: cultured CD8+ T cells from PBMCs, sampled from culture after CMV antigen stimulation. The receptors shown here come from a human donor in good health (CMV status not recorded). Some clones in this sample may be carry-over from other donors' samples.

For this clonotype: A much bigger clone sits one base away, suggesting this may be a read error. This chain uses TRBV12-3 or TRBV12-4 with TRBJ2-7; TRBD2 might be the D (6 bases). The CDR3 is 11 residues long. The CDR3 loop reads CASAGTYEQHF. DNA of the CDR3: TGTGCCTCGGCGGGGACCTACGAGCAGCACTTC.

This chain uses TRBV29-1 with TRBJ1-4; D ambiguous. This CDR3 has 15 residues. The ends were cut back, 5 bases at V and 4 bases at J, with 17 bases in the middle. The germline V gene encodes CDR1 SQVTM and CDR2 ANQGSEA. As DNA, the CDR3 is TGCAGCGTTTCGTACCCGGGCAGTATTAATGAAAAACTGTTTTTT. Translation: CSVSYPGSINEKLFF.

This clonotype was seen only a few times. The chain joins TRBV4-1 to TRBJ1-5; 7 positions agree with TRBD1. V shed 0 bases and J 1 base; nucleotides not matched to a gene: 9. In germline, CDR1 is MGHRA, CDR2 YSYEKL. The CDR3 sequence is 18 residues long. The DNA of the CDR3 is TGCGCCAGCAGCCAAGAAGGGTCAGGGGGACCAAGCAATCAGCCCCAGCATTTT. Translation: CASSQEGSGGPSNQPQHF.

At least ten counts were recorded for this clonotype. The chain couples TRBV29-1 to TRBJ2-1; 14 bases are shared with TRBD2. The ends lost 6 bases at V and 7 bases at J; junction bases unmatched: 5. Per the germline V gene, CDR1 is SQVTM and CDR2 is ANQGSEA. The CDR3 contains 14 residues. The CDR3 DNA reads TGCAGCGTGAGACTAGCGGGGGGGCTGAATGAGCAGTTCTTC. The encoded protein is CSVRLAGGLNEQFF.

This clonotype has just a few counts. This sequence joins TRBV19 and TRBJ1-5; 7 bases line up with TRBD1. V lost 10 bases and J lost 6; bases outside the gene matches: 9. The CDR3 covers 13 residues. The germline gives CDR1 LNHDA, CDR2 SQIVND (reference sequence). Written as DNA, the CDR3 is TGTGCCACCCTAGACAGGGTCGGTCAGCCCCAGCATTTT. Its translation is CATLDRVGQPQHF.

This clonotype has a handful of counts. The rearrangement joins TRBV27 to TRBJ1-2; no clear D gene. This CDR3 spans 13 amino acids. V dropped 10 bases and J dropped 0 bases, with 12 bases sitting between them. CDR1 MNHEY and CDR2 SMNVEV come from the germline V gene (reference sequence). The DNA for the CDR3 is TGTGCCACCTCGCCGCGAGCTAACTATGGCTACACCTTC. It translates to CATSPRANYGYTF.

The chain uses TRBV20-1 and TRBJ2-1; the match to TRBD2 covers 10 bases. The J segment lost 10 bases and the V segment lost 3 bases, leaving 15 bases of the junction unmatched. Germline CDR1 is DFQATT and CDR2 is SNEGSKA (reference sequence). The length of the CDR3 is 16 residues. CDR3 region: CSARSRSGGLPREQFF. CDR3 nucleotides: TGCAGTGCTAGGTCCCGTAGCGGGGGGCTTCCCCGGGAGCAGTTCTTC.

This clonotype was seen a few times. V gene TRBV6-5 combines with J gene TRBJ2-5; 14 nucleotides line up with TRBD2. The ends lost 2 bases at V and 5 bases at J; junction bases unmatched: 7. The CDR3 length is 17 residues. Germline CDR1 MNHEY, CDR2 SVGAGI. This CDR3 reads CASSYGLAGGISETQYF. Written as DNA, the CDR3 is TGTGCCAGCAGTTACGGACTAGCGGGGGGCATTTCGGAGACCCAGTACTTC.

This clonotype was seen repeatedly, ten times or more. The chain recombines TRBV7-2 with TRBJ2-1, with 8 nucleotides matching TRBD1. J lost 2 bases, V lost 6 bases, and 6 bases had no gene match. The V gene's germline CDR1 is SGHTA and CDR2 FQGNSA. The length of the CDR3 is 15 residues. This CDR3 reads CASRLTDRAYNEQFF. The CDR3 DNA sequence: TGTGCCAGCAGGCTCACGGACAGGGCCTACAATGAGCAGTTCTTC.

The sample holds a few counts of this clonotype. This chain uses TRBV4-3 with TRBJ2-5; 13 nucleotides line up with TRBD2. Germline CDR1 is LGHNA and CDR2 is YSLEER. V trimming: 1 base; J trimming: 4 bases; junction bases outside the gene matches: 12. This CDR3 region has 19 residues. In nucleotides, the CDR3 is TGCGCCAGCAGCCAAGCCCGGACTAGCGGGGGCGGTACTCGAGAGACCCAGTACTTC. Protein: CASSQARTSGGGTRETQYF.

This sequence joins TRBV7-6 and TRBJ2-1; 9 bases agree with TRBD2. V lost 5 bases to trimming and J lost 8 bases; unmatched junction nucleotides: 10. The CDR3 contains 15 residues. In germline, CDR1 is SGHVS, CDR2 FNYEAQ. The CDR3 sequence: CASSPRGGLNDEQFF. CDR3 nucleotides: TGTGCCAGCAGCCCGCGGGGGGGCCTCAACGATGAGCAGTTCTTC.

This clonotype has a count of ten or more. The chain couples TRBV6-1 to TRBJ2-7, with 7 nucleotides matching TRBD1. Germline loops: CDR1 MNHNS, CDR2 SASEGT. Trimming took 3 bases from V and 2 from J; bases not matched to a gene: 4. The CDR3 totals 14 residues. This CDR3 is CASSDDRAAYEQYV. CDR3 DNA: TGTGCCAGCAGTGACGACAGGGCCGCCTACGAGCAGTACGTC.

Ten or more counts support this clonotype. The gene calls are TRBV27 and TRBJ1-2; no reliable D call. Germline V gene sequence: CDR1 MNHEY, CDR2 SMNVEV (reference sequence). CDR3 length equals 14 residues. V gave up 8 bases and J gave up 4 bases, with 17 bases separating them. The CDR3 reads CASSPGSGIYGYTF. The CDR3 DNA is TGTGCCAGCTCCCCTGGGTCGGGGATCTATGGCTACACCTTC.

This clonotype was seen a handful of times. The chain joins TRBV6-5 to TRBJ1-2, with 8 bases matching TRBD1. The CDR3 covers 15 residues. Germline V gives CDR1 MNHEY, CDR2 SVGAGI. V was clipped by 2 bases and J by 7 bases; unmatched bases: 9. For the CDR3, the DNA is TGTGCCAGCAGTTACCAGACAGGGGTGTTGTTTGGCTACACCTTC. Residues: CASSYQTGVLFGYTF.

This clonotype was seen a handful of times. The chain carries TRBV7-9 and TRBJ2-3; D gene ambiguous. CDR1 SEHNR and CDR2 FQNEAQ come from the germline V gene (reference sequence). V was pared by 5 bases and J by 0 bases, with 15 bases between. This CDR3 is built from 16 residues. CDR3 in amino acids: CASSQASTFSTDTQYF. In nucleotides, the CDR3 is TGTGCCAGCAGCCAGGCCTCGACTTTTAGCACAGATACGCAGTATTTT.

This clonotype has more than one count but fewer than ten. The rearrangement uses TRBV12-3 or TRBV12-4 and TRBJ1-5; D remains ambiguous. The CDR3 has 15 residues. Trimming took off 3 bases at V and 0 bases at J, with 9 bases between the two ends. The CDR3 is CASSFYGSSNQPQHF. CDR3 nucleotide sequence: TGTGCCAGCAGTTTCTATGGTAGTAGCAATCAGCCCCAGCATTTT.

J is TRBJ1-5 and V is TRBV28; D perhaps matches TRBD1 (6 bases). The V gene's germline CDR1 is MDHEN and CDR2 SYDVKM. The CDR3 sequence is 14 residues long. Trimming took off 3 bases at V and 6 bases at J, with 12 bases between the two ends. The CDR3 DNA follows: TGTGCCAGCAGTTTCTGGGGGCAGGGTCAGCCCCAGCATTTT. Protein: CASSFWGQGQPQHF. Combining the CDR3 with reference TRBV28 and TRBJ1-5 gives the whole variable domain DVKVTQSSRYLVKRTGEKVFLECVQDMDHENMFWYRQDPGLGLRLIYFSYDVKMKEKGDIPEGYSVSREKKERFSLILESASTNQTSMYLCASSFWGQGQPQHFGDGTRLSIL.

This clonotype was seen only a few times. The chain links TRBV7-6 to TRBJ2-3; no clear D gene. Trimming shortened V by 0 bases and J by 1 base, and 8 bases separated the two germline ends. Per germline, CDR1 SGHVS and CDR2 FNYEAQ. CDR3 size: 15 residues. This CDR3 reads CASSLASDGTDTQYF. CDR3 nucleotides: TGTGCCAGCAGCTTAGCATCCGACGGCACAGATACGCAGTATTTT.